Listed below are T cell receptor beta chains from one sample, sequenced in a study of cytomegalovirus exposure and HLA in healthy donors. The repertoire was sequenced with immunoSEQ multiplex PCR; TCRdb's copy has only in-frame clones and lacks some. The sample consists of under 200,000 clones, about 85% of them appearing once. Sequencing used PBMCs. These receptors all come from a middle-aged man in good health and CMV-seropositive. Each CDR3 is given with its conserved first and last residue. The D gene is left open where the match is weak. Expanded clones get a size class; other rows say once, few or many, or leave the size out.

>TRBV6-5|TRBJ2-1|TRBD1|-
CASSPRDRGLEQFF
TGTGCCAGCAGCCCCCGGGACAGGGGGCTGGAGCAGTTCTTC
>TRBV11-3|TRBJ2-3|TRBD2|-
CASSSGLAPDTQYF
TGTGCCAGCAGCTCGGGACTAGCCCCAGATACGCAGTATTTT
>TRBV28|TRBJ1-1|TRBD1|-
CASSLLTGTGVNTEAFF
TGTGCCAGCAGTTTGCTGACCGGGACAGGGGTGAACACTGAAGCTTTCTTT
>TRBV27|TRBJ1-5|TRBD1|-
CASSPWTGAGQPQHF
TGTGCCAGCAGTCCGTGGACAGGGGCAGGGCAGCCCCAGCATTTT
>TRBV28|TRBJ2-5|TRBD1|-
CASSRGDRVFGTQYF
TGTGCCAGCAGCCGGGGGGACAGGGTATTTGGGACCCAGTACTTC
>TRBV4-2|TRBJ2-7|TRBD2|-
CASSRELAGVSYEQYF
TGTGCCAGCAGCCGGGAACTAGCGGGAGTCTCCTACGAGCAGTACTTC
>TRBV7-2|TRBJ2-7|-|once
CASSLWRQYEQYF
TGTGCCAGCAGCTTATGGCGGCAGTACGAGCAGTACTTC
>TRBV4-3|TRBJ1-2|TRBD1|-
CASSQEQGVRRGYTF
TGCGCCAGCAGCCAAGAGCAGGGGGTGAGGCGTGGCTACACCTTC
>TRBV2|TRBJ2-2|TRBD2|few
CASSEVSGMNTGELFF
TGTGCCAGCAGTGAGGTTAGCGGGATGAACACCGGGGAGCTGTTTTTT
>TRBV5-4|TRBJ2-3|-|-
CASSFRLAGSTDTQYF
TGTGCCAGCAGCTTCCGTTTGGCGGGGAGCACAGATACGCAGTATTTT
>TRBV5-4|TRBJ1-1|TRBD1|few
CASSAGDRGNTEAFF
TGTGCCAGCAGCGCTGGTGACAGGGGTAACACTGAAGCTTTCTTT
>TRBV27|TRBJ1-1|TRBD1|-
CASTLLGTGNTEAFF
TGTGCCAGCACCCTATTAGGGACAGGTAACACTGAAGCTTTCTTT
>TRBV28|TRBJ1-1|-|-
CASSFGEGWVTEAFF
TGTGCCAGCAGTTTCGGGGAGGGATGGGTCACTGAAGCTTTCTTT
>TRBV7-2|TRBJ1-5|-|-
CASTQLPGLNQPQHF
TGTGCCAGCACCCAACTCCCAGGCCTTAATCAGCCCCAGCATTTT
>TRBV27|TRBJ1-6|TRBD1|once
CASSPRQGYGSPLHF
TGTGCCAGCAGTCCACGACAGGGATATGGATCACCCCTCCACTTT
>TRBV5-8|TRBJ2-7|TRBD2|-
CASRGWGAGEDEQYF
TGTGCCAGCAGAGGGTGGGGAGCGGGGGAGGACGAGCAGTACTTC
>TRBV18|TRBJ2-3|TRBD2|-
CASSLGLAVPDTQYF
TGTGCCAGCTCACTGGGACTAGCAGTCCCCGATACGCAGTATTTT
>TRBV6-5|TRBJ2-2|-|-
CASSYRQPGVSGELFF
TGTGCCAGCAGCTACCGGCAGCCCGGGGTTTCTGGGGAGCTGTTTTTT
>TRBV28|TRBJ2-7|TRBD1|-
CASSLRQGLYEQYF
TGTGCCAGCAGCCTTCGACAGGGTCTGTACGAGCAGTACTTC
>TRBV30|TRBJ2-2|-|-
CAWSVLVLREGTGELFF
TGTGCCTGGAGTGTACTGGTACTCCGCGAGGGTACCGGGGAGCTGTTTTTT
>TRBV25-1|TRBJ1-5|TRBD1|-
CASSETGGLNQPQHF
TGTGCCAGCAGTGAGACAGGGGGCCTCAATCAGCCCCAGCATTTT
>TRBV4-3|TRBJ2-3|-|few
CASSQDPDISTDTQYF
TGCGCCAGCAGCCAAGACCCGGACATAAGCACAGATACGCAGTATTTT
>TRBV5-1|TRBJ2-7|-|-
CASSDILPSYEQYF
TGCGCCAGCTCGGACATCCTCCCCTCCTACGAGCAGTACTTC
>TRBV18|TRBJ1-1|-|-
CASSPMDRGYTEAFF
TGTGCCAGCTCACCCATGGACAGAGGTTACACTGAAGCTTTCTTT
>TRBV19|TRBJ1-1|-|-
CASRTLQNTEAFF
TGTGCCAGTAGGACTTTACAGAACACTGAAGCTTTCTTT
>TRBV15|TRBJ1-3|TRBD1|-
CATSRGGTGGNTIYF
TGTGCCACCAGCAGAGGTGGGACAGGGGGAAACACCATATATTTT
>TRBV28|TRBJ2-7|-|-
CASSLSLASYEQYF
TGTGCCAGCAGTTTGTCCCTAGCTTCCTACGAGCAGTACTTC
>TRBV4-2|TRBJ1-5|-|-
CASSQNRVGQPQHF
TGTGCCAGCAGCCAGAACAGGGTGGGTCAGCCCCAGCATTTT
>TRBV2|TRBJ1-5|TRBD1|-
CASSWTGWDQPQHF
TGTGCCAGCAGTTGGACAGGGTGGGATCAGCCCCAGCATTTT
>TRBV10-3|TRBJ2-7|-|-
CAISGGENTYEQYF
TGTGCCATCAGTGGGGGGGAGAATACCTACGAGCAGTACTTC
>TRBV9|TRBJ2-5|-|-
CASSAHAGEKTQYF
TGTGCCAGCAGCGCCCATGCTGGGGAGAAGACCCAGTACTTC
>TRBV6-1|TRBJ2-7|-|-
CASSLRGATYEQYF
TGTGCCAGCAGTTTACGCGGGGCTACCTACGAGCAGTACTTC
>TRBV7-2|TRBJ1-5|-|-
CASSLEGGPNQPQHF
TGTGCCAGCAGCTTAGAGGGGGGGCCCAATCAGCCCCAGCATTTT